The source of this TCR beta chain is a study of T-cell reconstitution after alpha-beta-depleted transplantation in children. This clonotype was counted at least ten times. Unique molecular identifiers were incorporated into the prepared TCRbeta library. TCRdb recomputed calls from the PCR reads with MiXCR, one row per CDR3 protein. This table holds roughly 590,000 distinct CDR3 sequences, around 17% found once. The sequencing here drew on PBMCs from the stem cell graft donor, taken from the stem cell graft. This sequence was found in a human donor who donated a stem cell graft to a child with acute myeloid leukemia.

The CDR3 nucleotides read TGTGCCAGCAGTTTCGGCAGGGGGCTGAATGAGCAGTTCTTC. This encodes CASSFGRGLNEQFF. The chain combines TRBV12-3 or TRBV12-4 with TRBJ2-1, with 8 positions matching TRBD1. The CDR3 has 14 residues. Germline trimming cut 3 bases from V and 7 bases from J; bases unmatched to any gene: 5.